The 19 T cell receptor beta chains below were found in one sample sequenced in a study of T cells in Graves' hyperthyroidism and ophthalmopathy. Regions amplified from RNA transcripts were the TCR beta CDR3 regions. The TCR CDR3 was amplified in a first-round RT-PCR using the HTBI primer set. TCRdb re-called the multiplex PCR reads through MiXCR, storing one row per CDR3 protein. The data hold more than 350,000 distinct CDR3 sequences, with roughly a sixth observed a single time. Sequenced material: blood. These receptors were collected from a woman in her 30s with Graves' hyperthyroidism that later progressed to Graves' ophthalmopathy.

Only a few counts were recorded for this clonotype. V and J are TRBV9 and TRBJ2-4, with a weak D call TRBD2 (7 bases). Germline loops: CDR1 SGDLS, CDR2 YYNGEE. Trimming pared 5 bases from V and 6 bases from J, leaving 21 bases between. The CDR3 totals 16 residues. Here the CDR3 DNA reads TGTGCCAGCAGTCGAATGGGGGGGGGGCAGGGAAACATTCAGTACTTC. Protein: CASSRMGGGQGNIQYF.

This clonotype was recorded many times. The chain uses TRBV29-1 and TRBJ2-1, with D unclear. Deletions cut 4 bases from V and 0 bases from J, with 10 bases between. Germline loops: CDR1 SQVTM, CDR2 ANQGSEA. This CDR3 is 14 amino acids long. The CDR3 DNA is TGCAGCGTTGTTGCGTACAGCTCCTACAATGAGCAGTTCTTC. Protein product: CSVVAYSSYNEQFF.

This clonotype was seen many times. This sequence joins TRBV3-1 and TRBJ1-4; 9 bases align to TRBD1. V shed 0 bases and J 7 bases; nucleotides not matched to a gene: 9. CDR3 length: 17 residues. Germline loops: CDR1 LGHDT, CDR2 YNNKEL (reference sequence). CDR3 sequence: CASSQDGPGQGGEKLFF. DNA of the CDR3: TGTGCCAGCAGCCAAGATGGCCCGGGACAGGGCGGTGAAAAACTGTTTTTT.

This clonotype appeared many times. V is TRBV18 and J is TRBJ1-1; D perhaps matches TRBD1 (6 bases). This CDR3 region has 17 residues. The ends were cut back, 0 bases at V and 0 bases at J, with 14 bases in the middle. CDR1 is KGHSH and CDR2 is LQKENI in the germline V gene. The CDR3 region is CASSPPPGQSMNTEAFF. The CDR3 region has the DNA TGTGCCAGCTCACCACCACCCGGACAGTCGATGAACACTGAAGCTTTCTTT. Full variable domain (missing parts from reference TRBV18 and TRBJ1-1): NAGVMQNPRHLVRRRGQEARLRCSPMKGHSHVYWYRQLPEEGLKFMVYLQKENIIDESGMPKERFSAEFPKEGPSILRIQQVVRGDSAAYFCASSPPPGQSMNTEAFFGQGTRLTVV.

This clonotype was picked up many times. V and J are TRBV29-1 and TRBJ2-5; D gene ambiguous. CDR3 length equals 14 residues. The V and J ends lost 3 bases and 4 bases respectively, with 15 bases between them. Germline values: CDR1 SQVTM, CDR2 ANQGSEA. The CDR3 nucleotides read TGCAGCGTTGATGGCCCCCTAGAATCAGAGACCCAGTACTTC. Its translation: CSVDGPLESETQYF.

This clonotype was found many times. The chain employs TRBV27 and TRBJ2-5; D is unresolved. Germline V gives CDR1 MNHEY, CDR2 SMNVEV (reference sequence). This CDR3 contains 14 residues. V was cut by 5 bases and J by 4 bases, with 14 bases left in between. CDR3 DNA sequence: TGTGCCAGCAGTGCCTCTCTAGGGCGAGAGACCCAGTACTTC. Its translation: CASSASLGRETQYF.

This clonotype was seen repeatedly, ten times or more. The chain uses TRBV11-1 and TRBJ2-2; D remains unclear. This CDR3 is 14 amino acids long. The germline CDR1 and CDR2 sequences are SGHAT and FQDESV (reference sequence). V lost 8 bases and J 8 bases, leaving 18 bases between the germline ends. CDR3: CASRPPLGVGELFF. The CDR3 nucleotides read TGTGCCAGCCGCCCACCATTGGGTGTTGGGGAGCTGTTTTTT.

This clonotype occurred many times. The genes are TRBV2 and TRBJ2-3; 9 nucleotides match TRBD2. V trimming: 4 bases; J trimming: 0 bases; junction bases outside the gene matches: 5. Germline-derived CDR1 and CDR2 are SNHLY and FYNNEI. CDR3 length: 16 amino acids. Here the CDR3 reads CASSGGLASSTDTQYF. CDR3 in DNA: TGTGCCAGCAGTGGGGGACTAGCATCTAGCACAGATACGCAGTATTTT. The whole variable domain, remainder taken from reference TRBV2 and TRBJ2-3, is EPEVTQTPSHQVTQMGQEVILRCVPISNHLYFYWYRQILGQKVEFLVSFYNNEISEKSEIFDDQFSVERPDGSNFTLKIRSTKLEDSAMYFCASSGGLASSTDTQYFGPGTRLTVL.

This clonotype was detected only a few times. The gene calls are TRBV7-3 and TRBJ1-5; perhaps TRBD1 as D (5 bases). The CDR3 length is 17 residues. The V and J ends lost 4 bases and 7 bases respectively, with 23 bases between them. CDR1 is SGHTA and CDR2 is FQGTGA in the germline V gene. The CDR3 sequence is CASSSKQRDRAAQPQHF. In DNA, the CDR3 is TGTGCCAGCAGCTCCAAACAACGCGACAGAGCTGCCCAGCCCCAGCATTTT.

The V call is TRBV27, the J call TRBJ2-7, with D possibly TRBD1 on 6 matching bases. The CDR3 runs to 12 residues. Germline V CDR1 and CDR2: MNHEY, SMNVEV (reference sequence). Trimming took 6 bases from V and 4 from J, leaving 10 bases between them. The CDR3 nucleotides are TGTGCCAGCAGCCACACAGGGTACGAGCAGTACTTC. This gives the protein CASSHTGYEQYF.

Points on this clonotype: One end of the junction is discordant with germline, which a read error may explain. The rearrangement uses TRBV28 and TRBJ2-7; D unresolved. Germline CDR1 and CDR2: MDHEN and SYDVKM. This CDR3 is built from 13 residues. CDR3 bases: TGTGCCAGCTCACCTACCAGCTCCTACAAGCAGTACTTC. Translating gives CASSPTSSYKQYF. The full variable domain, completed using reference TRBV28 and TRBJ2-7, is DVKVTQSSRYLVKRTGEKVFLECVQDMDHENMFWYRQDPGLGLRLIYFSYDVKMKEKGDIPEGYSVSREKKERFSLILESASTNQTSMYLCASSPTSSYKQYFGPGTRLTVT.

Only a few counts were recorded for this clonotype. This chain joins TRBV3-1 and TRBJ2-2; 7 bases match TRBD1. Germline V lookup: CDR1 LGHDT, CDR2 YNNKEL (reference sequence). This CDR3 region has 15 residues. V lost 5 bases to trimming and J lost 8 bases; unmatched junction nucleotides: 11. This CDR3 reads CASSVRSTGAGELFF. CDR3 bases: TGTGCCAGCAGCGTCCGGAGTACAGGGGCTGGGGAGCTGTTTTTT.

Worth noting for this clonotype: A clone one base away is much larger, so this may be a read error. The chain combines TRBV27 with TRBJ1-5; D is possibly TRBD1 (6 bases). Trimming removed 5 bases at V and 2 bases at J, with 10 bases between. CDR3 length equals 14 residues. Germline V CDR1 and CDR2: MNHEY, SMNVEV (reference sequence). As DNA, the CDR3 is TGTGCCAGCAGTGCCAGGGGTGGCAATCAGCCCCAGCATTTT. This gives the protein CASSARGGNQPQHF.

This chain uses TRBV7-8 with TRBJ1-6, with TRBD1 as a possible D gene (5 bases). The CDR3 has 15 amino acids. Trimming stripped 8 bases from V and 0 bases from J, with 11 bases between. Germline CDR1 reads SGHVS; CDR2 reads FQNEAQ. The CDR3 sequence is CASAEGSSYNSPLHF. The CDR3 nucleotides are TGTGCCAGCGCAGAGGGGAGCTCCTATAATTCACCCCTCCACTTT.

J is TRBJ2-3 and V is TRBV7-2; D unclear. Per germline, CDR1 SGHTA and CDR2 FQGNSA. The CDR3 is 13 residues long. Trimming took off 7 bases at V and 4 bases at J, with 12 bases between the two ends. CDR3 loop: CASTVWGSDTQYF. DNA for the CDR3: TGTGCCAGCACTGTCTGGGGTTCAGATACGCAGTATTTT.

Comments on this clonotype: The junction departs from the called germline gene at one end, perhaps through a read error. The chain links TRBV20-1 to TRBJ1-5; 10 bases align to TRBD1. CDR1 DFQATT and CDR2 SNEGSKA come from the germline V gene (reference sequence). The CDR3 totals 15 residues. This CDR3 reads CSASPGTGAAQLQHF. The CDR3 DNA sequence: TGCAGTGCTAGCCCTGGGACAGGGGCCGCACAGCTCCAGCATTTT.

This clonotype was seen only a few times. The chain uses TRBV5-1 and TRBJ2-2; perhaps TRBD1 as D (6 bases). The V end lost 5 bases, the J end lost 1 base, and 9 bases lay between the germline ends. The germline gives CDR1 SGHRS, CDR2 YFSETQ. The CDR3 has 14 residues. CDR3 DNA sequence: TGCGCCAGCAGTTGGGACAAGAACACCGGGGAGCTGTTTTTT. It codes for CASSWDKNTGELFF.

The sample holds many counts of this clonotype. The chain links TRBV6-2 or TRBV6-3 to TRBJ2-7; 9 bases line up with TRBD1. The CDR3 is made up of 16 amino acids. Per germline, CDR1 MNHEY and CDR2 SVGEGT. Trimming cost V 4 bases and J 2 bases; bases outside gene matches: 9. The CDR3 DNA reads TGTGCCAGCAGTTCCGAACGGGACAGGGACGCCTACGAGCAGTACTTC. Protein sequence: CASSSERDRDAYEQYF.

As for this clonotype: One end of the junction does not line up with germline, which may come from a read error. This rearrangement joins TRBV4-1 to TRBJ2-7; possible D gene TRBD2, 6 bases. The CDR3 sequence is 16 residues long. Germline V gene sequence: CDR1 MGHRA, CDR2 YSYEKL. DNA for the CDR3: TGCACCAGCAGCCAAGTCGGGGCGGGGCGACCCTACGAGCAGTACTTC. This gives the protein CTSSQVGAGRPYEQYF.